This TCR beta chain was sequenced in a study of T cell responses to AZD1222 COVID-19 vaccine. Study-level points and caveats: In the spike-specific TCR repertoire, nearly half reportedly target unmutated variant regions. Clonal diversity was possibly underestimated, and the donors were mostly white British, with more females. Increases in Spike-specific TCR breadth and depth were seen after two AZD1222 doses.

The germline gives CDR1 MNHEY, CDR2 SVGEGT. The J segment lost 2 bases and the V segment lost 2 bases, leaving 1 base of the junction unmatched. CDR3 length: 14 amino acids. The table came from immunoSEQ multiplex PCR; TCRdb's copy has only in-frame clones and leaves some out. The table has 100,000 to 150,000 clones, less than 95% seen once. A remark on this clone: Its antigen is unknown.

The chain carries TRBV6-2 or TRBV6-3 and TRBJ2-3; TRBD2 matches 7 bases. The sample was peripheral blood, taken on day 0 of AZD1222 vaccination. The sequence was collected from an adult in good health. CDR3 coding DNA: TGTGCCAGCAGTTACCAGCGGGACACAGATACGCAGTATTTT. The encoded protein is CASSYQRDTDTQYF.